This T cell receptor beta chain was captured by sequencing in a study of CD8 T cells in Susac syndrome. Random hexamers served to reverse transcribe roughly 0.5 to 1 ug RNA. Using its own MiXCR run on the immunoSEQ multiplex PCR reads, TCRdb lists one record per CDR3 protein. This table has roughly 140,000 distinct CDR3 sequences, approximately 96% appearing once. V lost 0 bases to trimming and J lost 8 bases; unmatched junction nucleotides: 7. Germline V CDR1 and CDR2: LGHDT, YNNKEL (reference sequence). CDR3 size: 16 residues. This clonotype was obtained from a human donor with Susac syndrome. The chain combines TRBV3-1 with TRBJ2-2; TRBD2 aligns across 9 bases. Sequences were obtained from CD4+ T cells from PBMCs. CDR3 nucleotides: TGTGCCAGCAGCCAAGATCTCCTTAGCGGGAGAGGGGAGCTGTTTTTT. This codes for CASSQDLLSGRGELFF.